The source of this TCR beta chain is a study of technical replicates of blood from several donors. TCRdb's table, derived via immunoSEQ multiplex PCR, lists solely in-frame clones and lacks some. The sample lists 60,000 to 90,000 clones, 95% occurring once. The CDR3 has 17 amino acids. Looked up from germline, CDR1 is MGHRA and CDR2 is YSYEKL. V lost 0 bases to trimming and J lost 2 bases, with 11 bases between them. This clonotype was obtained from a human donor in good health. The specimen was T cells isolated from PBMCs. The chain joins TRBV4-1 to TRBJ2-6; D may be TRBD2 (6 bases). CDR3 DNA sequence: TGCGCCAGCAGCCAAGATAGAGGGGAGGCTGGGGCCAACGTCCTGACTTTC. This sequence encodes CASSQDRGEAGANVLTF.